The entry below gives a single T cell receptor beta chain sequence along with its context. Its antigen remains unknown. The data are from a study of cytomegalovirus exposure and HLA in healthy donors. PCR was performed using 60 Vbeta and 13 Jbeta primers. The data were produced by immunoSEQ multiplex PCR, yet TCRdb's version contains in-frame clones alone and is incomplete. This table has under 200,000 clones, 75% to 90% appearing once. Study-level findings and limits: Later analysis showed TCR association rates varying by HLA locus, highest for DRB1 and lowest for HLA-C. Earlier results showed most TCR beta V segments being productive about 87% or about 30% of the time. A later analysis found that most CMV-associated TCR beta chains appeared HLA-restricted.

The CDR3 covers 14 residues. With 6 bases clipped from V and 6 bases from J, the junction kept 8 bases outside the gene matches. Germline values: CDR1 SGHRS, CDR2 YFSETQ. What was sequenced was PBMCs. The TCR was taken from a woman in her twenties or thirties in good health and CMV-seronegative. The chain links TRBV5-1 to TRBJ2-3; TRBD2 matches at 9 bases. The CDR3 DNA is TGCGCCAGCACAGACCCAAGCGGGGGGGATACGCAGTATTTT. It yields the protein CASTDPSGGDTQYF.